These 18 T cell receptor beta chains share one sample of origin, sequenced in a study of Ad26.COV2.S vaccination and SARS-CoV-2 variants. Here immunoSEQ multiplex PCR was the method, and the copy in TCRdb shows in-frame clones only, minus some. The data show 400,000 to 450,000 clones, 75% to 95% seen once. Treatment given: roughly 19 received Ad26.COV2.S at low or high dose, single or two shots; 5 received placebo; per-sample allocation not given. The investigators took samples on day 63 after the first vaccine or placebo injection. The sequencing used peripheral blood, collected in a trial of Ad26.COV2.S vaccine versus placebo. All receptors come from a person aged 18-60 years who received the Ad26.COV2.S COVID-19 vaccine or a placebo.

V is TRBV19 and J is TRBJ2-5, with a tentative D call TRBD1 (5 bases). The germline CDR1 and CDR2 sequences are LNHDA and SQIVND (reference sequence). This CDR3 comprises 15 residues. V lost 8 bases and J 0 bases, leaving 16 bases between the germline ends. The CDR3 DNA follows: TGTGCCAGTTCCTCGTCGGCAGGGTACCAAGAGACCCAGTACTTC. Protein: CASSSSAGYQETQYF.

The genes are TRBV9 and TRBJ2-5; D gene unclear. The CDR3 length is 14 residues. Deletions cut 0 bases from V and 4 bases from J, with 10 bases between. Germline-derived CDR1 and CDR2 are SGDLS and YYNGEE. In DNA, the CDR3 is TGTGCCAGCAGCGTAGGGCCTGTTTTAGAGACCCAGTACTTC. The encoded protein is CASSVGPVLETQYF.

As DNA, the CDR3 is TGTGCCAGCAGCGTCTTGGCTAAAGGAGCCAAAAACATTCAGTACTTC. Residues: CASSVLAKGAKNIQYF. V is TRBV28 and J is TRBJ2-4; D unresolved. This CDR3 is 16 amino acids long. V was pared by 6 bases and J by 0 bases, with 15 bases between. CDR1 is MDHEN and CDR2 is SYDVKM in the germline V gene.

The chain employs TRBV20-1 and TRBJ2-7; 7 bases map to TRBD2. With V trimmed by 3 bases and J by 0 bases, 2 bases remained unmatched. The CDR3 length is 13 residues. Germline lookup yields CDR1 DFQATT and CDR2 SNEGSKA (reference sequence). CDR3 in DNA: TGCAGTGCTAGTAGCGGGCTCTCCTACGAGCAGTACTTC. Residues: CSASSGLSYEQYF.

The chain joins TRBV7-9 to TRBJ1-2, with D perhaps TRBD1 (6 bases). The germline gives CDR1 SEHNR, CDR2 FQNEAQ (reference sequence). The CDR3 has 14 amino acids. V lost 8 bases and J lost 4, with 17 bases in between. In nucleotides, the CDR3 is TGTGCCAGCCAAAGAGGGGGGGGTGCCTATGGCTACACCTTC. This translates into CASQRGGGAYGYTF.

V usage is TRBV3-1 (or the pseudogene TRBV3-2) and J usage is TRBJ2-1, with TRBD2 matching over 8 bases. Germline loops: CDR1 LGHDT, CDR2 YNNKEL (reference sequence). V shed 0 bases and J 7 bases; nucleotides not matched to a gene: 8. The CDR3 has 16 residues. The CDR3 sequence: CASSQEPSGRVNEQFF. In DNA form, the CDR3 reads TGTGCCAGCAGCCAAGAGCCCAGCGGGAGAGTTAATGAGCAGTTCTTC.

CDR3 DNA sequence: TGTGCCAGCAGCTGGAGGACTAGCGGGAGCACAGATACGCAGTATTTT. Encoded protein: CASSWRTSGSTDTQYF. The rearrangement links TRBV11-2 to TRBJ2-3, with TRBD2 matching 11 bases. CDR3 size: 16 residues. With 4 bases clipped from V and 0 bases from J, the junction kept 3 bases outside the gene matches. CDR1 and CDR2 (germline): SGHAT, FQNNGV.

The chain links TRBV7-9 to TRBJ1-1, with D possibly being TRBD1 (5 bases). Trimming cost V 2 bases and J 3 bases, with 13 bases left between them. Germline-derived CDR1 and CDR2 are SEHNR and FQNEAQ (reference sequence). The CDR3 totals 15 residues. CDR3 sequence: CASSLPSGGDTEAFF. The CDR3 nucleotides read TGTGCCAGCAGCTTACCCAGTGGGGGGGACACTGAAGCTTTCTTT.

This clone was counted a few times. This chain joins TRBV14 and TRBJ2-5, with 9 nucleotides matching TRBD1. With V trimmed by 3 bases and J by 5 bases, 10 bases remained unmatched. The CDR3 is made up of 16 amino acids. In germline, CDR1 is SGHDN, CDR2 FVKESK. Here the CDR3 DNA reads TGTGCCAGCAGCCACACCGGACAGGGGCCTAGGGAGACCCAGTACTTC. As protein: CASSHTGQGPRETQYF.

This clone was recorded once. Other DNA sequences of this sample code for an identical CDR3. V usage is TRBV3-1 (or the pseudogene TRBV3-2) and J usage is TRBJ2-5; D is unresolved. Germline V gene lookup returns CDR1 LGHDT and CDR2 YNNKEL (reference sequence). The CDR3 is made up of 14 amino acids. Trimming took 0 bases from V and 2 from J, leaving 7 bases between them. The CDR3 region has the DNA TGTGCCAGCAGCCAAGATGTCAGGCAAGAGACCCAGTACTTC. As protein: CASSQDVRQETQYF.

This clone has only one observation. The rearrangement links TRBV27 to TRBJ1-1; D perhaps matches TRBD1 (5 bases). The CDR3 covers 13 residues. Trimming stripped 5 bases from V and 6 bases from J, with 13 bases between. Germline V lookup: CDR1 MNHEY, CDR2 SMNVEV (reference sequence). The CDR3 spells CASSDRGDAEAFF. DNA of the CDR3: TGTGCCAGCAGTGACCGGGGGGACGCTGAAGCTTTCTTT.

This clone was seen a single time. An end of the junction does not agree with germline; a read error may underlie this. V usage is TRBV7-7 and J usage is TRBJ2-3, with D possibly TRBD2 on 8 matching bases. The CDR3 covers 16 residues. Looked up from germline, CDR1 is SSHAT and CDR2 is FNYEAQ (reference sequence). DNA of the CDR3: TGTGCTAGCAGCTTAGCGGGACAGCCTTTCACAGATACGCAGTATTTT. It specifies CASSLAGQPFTDTQYF.

This rearrangement joins TRBV11-2 to TRBJ2-7; perhaps TRBD2 as D (7 bases). From germline, CDR1 is SGHAT and CDR2 FQNNGV. V gave up 5 bases and J gave up 4 bases, with 27 bases separating them. This CDR3 is built from 18 residues. The CDR3 sequence: CASSHGGLAEPQLYEQYF. For the CDR3, the DNA is TGTGCCAGCAGCCACGGGGGGCTAGCGGAGCCCCAATTGTACGAGCAGTACTTC.

V usage is TRBV5-8 and J usage is TRBJ1-1; D is unresolved. The CDR3 loop spans 13 amino acids. The V gene lost 1 base and the J gene lost 2 bases, with 6 bases spanning the gap. Germline V gives CDR1 SGHTS, CDR2 YDEGEE. CDR3: CASSLSKNTEAFF. CDR3 coding DNA: TGTGCCAGCAGCTTGAGTAAAAACACTGAAGCTTTCTTT.

The chain has TRBV6-2 or TRBV6-3 and TRBJ2-7; D not resolved. CDR1 and CDR2 from the germline V gene are MNHEY and SVGEGT. Trimming took 6 bases from V and 3 from J, leaving 6 bases between them. This CDR3 has 11 amino acids. The CDR3 DNA sequence: TGTGCCAGCAGCCCTCTCTACGAGCAGTACTTC. This gives the protein CASSPLYEQYF.

This chain connects TRBV19 to TRBJ2-3; 10 bases are shared with TRBD1. Unmatched junction bases numbered 7, after V lost 7 bases and J lost 6 bases. This CDR3 region has 14 residues. CDR1 is LNHDA and CDR2 is SQIVND in the germline V gene (reference sequence). The CDR3, as DNA: TGTGCCAGTATGGGGACAGGGGCTTCTGATACGCAGTATTTT. Amino acids: CASMGTGASDTQYF.

CDR3 coding DNA: TGTGCCAGCAGCCCAGGGGGGCGGGAGTGGCCGGAGACCCAGTACTTC. Translated: CASSPGGREWPETQYF. The rearrangement uses TRBV3-1 (or the pseudogene TRBV3-2) and TRBJ2-5; possibly TRBD1 or TRBD2 for D (7 bases each). There are 16 residues in the CDR3. With 4 bases removed from V and 5 bases from J, the gap between germline ends came to 20 bases. From germline, CDR1 is LGHDT and CDR2 YNNKEL (reference sequence).

The chain couples TRBV24-1 to TRBJ2-7; D gene ambiguous. Germline V lookup: CDR1 KGHDR, CDR2 SFDVKD. CDR3 length: 12 residues. The V end lost 2 bases, the J end lost 4 bases, and 5 bases lay between the germline ends. Here the CDR3 DNA reads TGTGCCACCAGTGATTCCCGTTACGAGCAGTACTTC. It encodes CATSDSRYEQYF.